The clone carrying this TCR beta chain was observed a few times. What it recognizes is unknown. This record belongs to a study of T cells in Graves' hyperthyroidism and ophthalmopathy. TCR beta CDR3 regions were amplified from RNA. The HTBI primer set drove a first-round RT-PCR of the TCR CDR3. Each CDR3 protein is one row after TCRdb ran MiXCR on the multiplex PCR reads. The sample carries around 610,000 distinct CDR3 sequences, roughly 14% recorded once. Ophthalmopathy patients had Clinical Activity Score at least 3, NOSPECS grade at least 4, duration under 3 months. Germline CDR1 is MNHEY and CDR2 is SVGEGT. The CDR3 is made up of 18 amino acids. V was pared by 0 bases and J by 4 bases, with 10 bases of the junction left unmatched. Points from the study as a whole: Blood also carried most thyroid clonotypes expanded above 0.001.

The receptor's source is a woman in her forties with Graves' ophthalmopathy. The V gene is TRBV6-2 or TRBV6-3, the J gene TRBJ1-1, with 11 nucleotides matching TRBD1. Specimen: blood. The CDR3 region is CASSYSWTGGVQGTEAFF. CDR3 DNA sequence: TGTGCCAGCAGTTACTCGTGGACAGGGGGCGTGCAGGGCACTGAAGCTTTCTTT.